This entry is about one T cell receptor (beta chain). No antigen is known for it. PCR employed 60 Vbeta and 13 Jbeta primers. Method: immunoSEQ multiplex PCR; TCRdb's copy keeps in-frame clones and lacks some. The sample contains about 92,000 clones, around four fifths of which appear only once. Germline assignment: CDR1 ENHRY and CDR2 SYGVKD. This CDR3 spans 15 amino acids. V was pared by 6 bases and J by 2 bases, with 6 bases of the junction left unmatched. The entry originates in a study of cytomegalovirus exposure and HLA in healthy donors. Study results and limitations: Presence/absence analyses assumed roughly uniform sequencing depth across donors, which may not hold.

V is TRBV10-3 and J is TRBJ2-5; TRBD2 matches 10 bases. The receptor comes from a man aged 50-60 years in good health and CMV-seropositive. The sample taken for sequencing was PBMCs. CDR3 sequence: CAIRASGGLQETQYF. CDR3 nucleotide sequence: TGTGCCATCAGGGCTAGCGGGGGCCTGCAAGAGACCCAGTACTTC.